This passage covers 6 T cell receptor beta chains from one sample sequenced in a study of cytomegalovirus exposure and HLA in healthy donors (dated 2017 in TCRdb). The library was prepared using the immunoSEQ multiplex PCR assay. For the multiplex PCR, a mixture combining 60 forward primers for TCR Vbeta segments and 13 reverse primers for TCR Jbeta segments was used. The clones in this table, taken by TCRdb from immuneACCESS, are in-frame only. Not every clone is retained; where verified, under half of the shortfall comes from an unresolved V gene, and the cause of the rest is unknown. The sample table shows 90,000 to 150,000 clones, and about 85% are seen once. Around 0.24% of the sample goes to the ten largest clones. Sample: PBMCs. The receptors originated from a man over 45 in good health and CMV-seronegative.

The CDR3: CASSLAGQGETQYF. As DNA, the CDR3 is TGCGCCAGCAGCTTGGCAGGGCAGGGTGAGACCCAGTACTTC. The chain links TRBV5-1 to TRBJ2-5, with a possible D match to TRBD1 (5 bases). CDR3 length: 14 residues. Trimming removed 0 bases from V and 5 bases from J, with 11 bases in between. Germline-derived CDR1 and CDR2 are SGHRS and YFSETQ.

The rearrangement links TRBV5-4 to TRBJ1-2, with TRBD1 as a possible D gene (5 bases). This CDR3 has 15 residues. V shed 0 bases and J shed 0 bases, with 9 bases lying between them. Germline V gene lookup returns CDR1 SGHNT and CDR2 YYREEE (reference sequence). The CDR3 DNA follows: TGTGCCAGCAGCTTGGTCGGGGGAGCTAACTATGGCTACACCTTC. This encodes CASSLVGGANYGYTF.

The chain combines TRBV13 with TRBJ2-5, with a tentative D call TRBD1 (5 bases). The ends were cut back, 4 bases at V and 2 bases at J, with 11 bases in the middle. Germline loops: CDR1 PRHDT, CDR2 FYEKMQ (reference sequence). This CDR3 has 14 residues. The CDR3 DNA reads TGTGCCAGCAGCTCAACGACAGCACAAGAGACCCAGTACTTC. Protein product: CASSSTTAQETQYF.

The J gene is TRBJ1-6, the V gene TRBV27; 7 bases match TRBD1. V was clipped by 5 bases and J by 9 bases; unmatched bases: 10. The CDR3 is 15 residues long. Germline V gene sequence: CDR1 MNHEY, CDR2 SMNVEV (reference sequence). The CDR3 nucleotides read TGTGCCAGCAGTCTCGAACGACAGGGCAGTTCACCCCTCCACTTT. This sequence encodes CASSLERQGSSPLHF.

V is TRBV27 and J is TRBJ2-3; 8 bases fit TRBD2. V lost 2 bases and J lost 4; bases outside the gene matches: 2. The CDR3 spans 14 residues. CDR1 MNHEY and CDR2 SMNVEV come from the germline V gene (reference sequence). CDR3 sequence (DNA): TGTGCCAGCAGTTTAGTAGCGGGATCAGATACGCAGTATTTT. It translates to CASSLVAGSDTQYF.

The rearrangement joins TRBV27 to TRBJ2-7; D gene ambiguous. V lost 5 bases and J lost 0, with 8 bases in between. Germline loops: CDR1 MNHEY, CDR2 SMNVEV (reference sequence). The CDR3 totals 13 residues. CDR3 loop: CASSRAFSYEQYF. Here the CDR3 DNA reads TGTGCCAGCAGTCGAGCGTTCTCCTACGAGCAGTACTTC.